This TCR beta chain was retrieved from a study of CD8 T cells in ankylosing spondylitis (dated by TCRdb to between 2016 and 2019). For context, the study as a whole: The study profiled T cell receptor beta repertoires in healthy donors and ankylosing spondylitis patients to find disease-linked TCR variants. In total, the full study cohort was made up of 95 to 110 healthy donors and some 26 ankylosing spondylitis patients. Peripheral blood was sampled, and synovial fluid was additionally collected from ankylosing spondylitis patients.

The sequencer listed for this sample is Illumina HiSeq 2500. Quantitative 5'-RACE with molecular barcodes was the method used to prepare the TCR beta libraries. The published analysis was carried out like this. Disease-linked TCR variants were identified with a new computational method built on a probabilistic model of VDJ rearrangement. TCRdb redid the processing of the public reads, applying fastp at Q25 and MiXCR, and retained in-frame beta chains. Identical CDR3 protein sequences are pooled into one entry, listed with their most common genes and DNA. Here the V and J calls rest on TCRdb's processing, not on the authors' analysis. The sample table records approximately 140,000 distinct CDR3 sequences; 40% to 50% of these occur just once. The ten largest clones take up roughly 15% of the sample. The paper's findings and limits, for the study overall: Some TCR beta motif variants had previously been reported in synovial fluid and blood of reactive arthritis patients, which suggested common disease-initiation mechanisms. According to the report, matched synovial fluid samples from ankylosing spondylitis patients were significantly enriched for the disease-linked clones. Blood from ankylosing spondylitis patients appeared to be characterized by a TCR beta motif composed of several highly homologous amino acid variants. The disease-linked clones had a CD8+ phenotype and were found at relatively low frequencies in peripheral blood.

Synovial fluid samples were matched to blood samples from the same ankylosing spondylitis patients. A word on this clonotype: The antigen it binds to is not known. It has no much larger one-base neighbor in the sample; base qualities were not kept.

Trimming takes 4 bases from V and 0 bases from J, and the germline ends sit 9 bases apart. Including the terminal cysteine and phenylalanine, the CDR3 comprises 14 residues. Solely the CDR3 DNA is kept, with 42 bases framed from the first base. CDR1 MNHEY and CDR2 SVGEGT are derived from the germline V gene. The material sequenced was synovial fluid, either unsorted or a sorted T cell fraction (not recorded which). The origin of this receptor is a male donor with ankylosing spondylitis. This receptor chain uses TRBV6-2 or TRBV6-3 and TRBJ2-5, with no D gene named confidently. The DNA reads TGTGCCAGCAGTTTGTGGGCGAACCAAGAGACCCAGTACTTC. This yields the protein CASSLWANQETQYF.